Listed here is a single TCR beta chain. CDR3 length equals 15 residues. Germline V gene sequence: CDR1 SNHLY, CDR2 FYNNEI. The junction had 5 bases not matched to a gene; V was cut back by 6 bases and J by 2 bases. This entry comes from a study of cytomegalovirus exposure and HLA in healthy donors. The table came from immunoSEQ multiplex PCR; TCRdb's copy has only in-frame clones and leaves some out. Among approximately 270,000 clones listed, 80% to 90% were seen once. The gene calls are TRBV2 and TRBJ1-5, with TRBD1 identical over 9 bases. The sequencing input was PBMCs. The receptor was isolated from a woman aged 18-29 years in good health and CMV-seronegative. CDR3 amino acids: CASRMGQGGNQPQHF. The CDR3 DNA reads TGTGCCAGCAGGATGGGACAGGGCGGCAATCAGCCCCAGCATTTT.